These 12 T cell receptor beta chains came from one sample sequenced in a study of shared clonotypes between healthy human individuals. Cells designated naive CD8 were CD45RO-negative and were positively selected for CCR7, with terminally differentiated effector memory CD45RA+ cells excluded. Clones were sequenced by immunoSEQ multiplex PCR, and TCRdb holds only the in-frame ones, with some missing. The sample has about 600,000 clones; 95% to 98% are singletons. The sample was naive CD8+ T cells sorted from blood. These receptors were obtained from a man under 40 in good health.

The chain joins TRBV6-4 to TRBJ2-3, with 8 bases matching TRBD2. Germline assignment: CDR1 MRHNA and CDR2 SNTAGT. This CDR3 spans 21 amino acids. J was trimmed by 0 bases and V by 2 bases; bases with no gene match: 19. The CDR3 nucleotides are TGTGCCAGCAGTGACATTATTCCTGCTAGCGGGCAAATCGTTAGCACAGATACGCAGTATTTT. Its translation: CASSDIIPASGQIVSTDTQYF.

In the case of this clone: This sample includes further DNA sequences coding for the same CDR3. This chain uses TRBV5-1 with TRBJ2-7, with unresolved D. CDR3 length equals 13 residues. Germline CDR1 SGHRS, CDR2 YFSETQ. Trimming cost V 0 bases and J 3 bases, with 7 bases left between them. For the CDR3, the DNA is TGCGCCAGCAGCTTGGGCACGAACTACGAGCAGTACTTC. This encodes CASSLGTNYEQYF.

In DNA, the CDR3 is TGCGCCAGCAGCTCGGGACTAGCGGGACTGTACCAAGAGACCCAGTACTTC. It codes for CASSSGLAGLYQETQYF. This chain connects TRBV5-1 to TRBJ2-5; 13 bases line up with TRBD2. This CDR3 spans 17 amino acids. V was clipped by 3 bases and J by 0 bases; unmatched bases: 5. In germline, CDR1 is SGHRS, CDR2 YFSETQ.

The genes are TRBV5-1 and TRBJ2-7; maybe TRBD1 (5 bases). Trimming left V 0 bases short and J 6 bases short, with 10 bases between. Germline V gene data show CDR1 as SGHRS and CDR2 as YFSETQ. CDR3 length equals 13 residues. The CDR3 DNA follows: TGCGCCAGCAGCTTGGAGGGGATAGGCGAGCAGTACTTC. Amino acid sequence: CASSLEGIGEQYF.

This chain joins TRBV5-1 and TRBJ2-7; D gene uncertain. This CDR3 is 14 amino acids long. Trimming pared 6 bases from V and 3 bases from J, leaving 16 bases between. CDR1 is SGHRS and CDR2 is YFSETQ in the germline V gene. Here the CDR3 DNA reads TGCGCCAGCACCTTAGATGATCATTTCTACGAGCAGTACTTC. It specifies CASTLDDHFYEQYF. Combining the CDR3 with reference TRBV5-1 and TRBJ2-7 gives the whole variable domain KAGVTQTPRYLIKTRGQQVTLSCSPISGHRSVSWYQQTPGQGLQFLFEYFSETQRNKGNFPGRFSGRQFSNSRSEMNVSTLELGDSALYLCASTLDDHFYEQYFGPGTRLTVT.

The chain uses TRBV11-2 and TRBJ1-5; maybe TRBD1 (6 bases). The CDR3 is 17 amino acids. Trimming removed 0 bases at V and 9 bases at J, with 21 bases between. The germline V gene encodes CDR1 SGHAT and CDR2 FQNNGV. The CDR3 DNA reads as TGTGCCAGCAGCTTAGATGAGTTGGGACACTCGGAGTCGCCCCAGCATTTT. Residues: CASSLDELGHSESPQHF.

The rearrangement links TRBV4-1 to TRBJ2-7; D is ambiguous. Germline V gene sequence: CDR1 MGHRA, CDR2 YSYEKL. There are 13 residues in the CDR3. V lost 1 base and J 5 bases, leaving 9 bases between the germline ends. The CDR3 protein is CASSQGFADEQYF. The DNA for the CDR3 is TGCGCCAGCAGCCAAGGATTCGCGGACGAGCAGTACTTC.

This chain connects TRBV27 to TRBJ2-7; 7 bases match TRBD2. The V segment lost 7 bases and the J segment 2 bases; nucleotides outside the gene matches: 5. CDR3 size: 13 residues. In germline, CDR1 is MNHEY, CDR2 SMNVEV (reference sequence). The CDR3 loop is CASTASGAYEQYF. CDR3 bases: TGTGCCAGCACCGCTAGCGGAGCCTACGAGCAGTACTTC.

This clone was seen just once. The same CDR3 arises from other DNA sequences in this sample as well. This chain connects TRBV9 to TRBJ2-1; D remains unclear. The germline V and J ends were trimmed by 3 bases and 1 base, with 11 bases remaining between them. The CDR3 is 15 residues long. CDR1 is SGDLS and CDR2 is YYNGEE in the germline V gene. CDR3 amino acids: CASSASGGSYNEQFF. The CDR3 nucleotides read TGTGCCAGCAGCGCCTCGGGTGGGTCCTACAATGAGCAGTTCTTC.

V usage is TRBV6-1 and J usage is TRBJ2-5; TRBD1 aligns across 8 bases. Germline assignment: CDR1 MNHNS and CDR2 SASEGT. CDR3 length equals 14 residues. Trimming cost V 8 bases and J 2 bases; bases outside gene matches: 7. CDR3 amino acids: CASGIRQGQETQYF. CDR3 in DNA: TGTGCCAGCGGAATCCGACAGGGGCAAGAGACCCAGTACTTC.

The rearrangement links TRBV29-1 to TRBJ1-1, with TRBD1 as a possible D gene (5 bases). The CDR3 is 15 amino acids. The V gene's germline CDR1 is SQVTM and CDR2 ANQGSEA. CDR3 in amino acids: CTTAWGLGLNTEAFF. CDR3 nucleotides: TGCACCACGGCGTGGGGGTTGGGGCTGAACACTGAAGCTTTCTTT. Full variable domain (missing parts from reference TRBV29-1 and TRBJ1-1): SAVISQKPSRDICQRGTSLTIQCQVDSQVTMMFWYRQQPGQSLTLIATANQGSEATYESGFVIDKFPISRPNLTFSTLTVSNMSPEDSSIYLCTTAWGLGLNTEAFFGQGTRLTVV.

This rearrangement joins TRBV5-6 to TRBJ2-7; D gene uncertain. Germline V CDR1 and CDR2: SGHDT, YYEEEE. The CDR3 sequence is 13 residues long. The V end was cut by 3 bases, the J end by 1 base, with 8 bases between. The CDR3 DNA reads TGTGCCAGCAGCTCGGGTCGTTCCTACGAGCAGTACTTC. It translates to CASSSGRSYEQYF.